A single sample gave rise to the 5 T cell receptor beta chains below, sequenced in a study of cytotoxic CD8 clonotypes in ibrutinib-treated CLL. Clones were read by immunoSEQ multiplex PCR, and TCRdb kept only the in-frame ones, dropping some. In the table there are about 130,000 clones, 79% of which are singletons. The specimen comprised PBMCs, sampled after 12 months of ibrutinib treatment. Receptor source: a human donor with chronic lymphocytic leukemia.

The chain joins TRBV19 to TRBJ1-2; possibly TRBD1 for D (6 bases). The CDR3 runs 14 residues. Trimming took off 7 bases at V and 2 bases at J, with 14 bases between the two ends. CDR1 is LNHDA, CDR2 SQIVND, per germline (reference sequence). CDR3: CASTSPTGNYGYTF. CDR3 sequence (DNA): TGTGCCAGTACCTCACCGACAGGAAACTATGGCTACACCTTC.

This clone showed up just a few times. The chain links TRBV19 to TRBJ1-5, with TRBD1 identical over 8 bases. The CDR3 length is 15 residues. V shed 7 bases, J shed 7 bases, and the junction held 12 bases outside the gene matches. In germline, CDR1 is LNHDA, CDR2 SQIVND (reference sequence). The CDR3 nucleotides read TGTGCCAGTACCCGAGACAGGGGCGTAGACCAGCCCCAGCATTTT. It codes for CASTRDRGVDQPQHF.

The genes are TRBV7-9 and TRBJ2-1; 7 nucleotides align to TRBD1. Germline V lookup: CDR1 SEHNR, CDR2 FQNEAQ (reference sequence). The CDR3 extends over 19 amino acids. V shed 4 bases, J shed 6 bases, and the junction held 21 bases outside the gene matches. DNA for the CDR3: TGTGCCAGCAGCTACCCCAGGGGGAGTTTCCTAACGGTTAGCAATGAGCAGTTCTTC. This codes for CASSYPRGSFLTVSNEQFF.

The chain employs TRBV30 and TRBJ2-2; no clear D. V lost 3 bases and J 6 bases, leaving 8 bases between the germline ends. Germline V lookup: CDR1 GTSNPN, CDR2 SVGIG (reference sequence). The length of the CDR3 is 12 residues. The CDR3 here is CAWSRLAGELFF. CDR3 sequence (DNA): TGTGCCTGGAGCAGACTGGCCGGGGAGCTGTTTTTT.

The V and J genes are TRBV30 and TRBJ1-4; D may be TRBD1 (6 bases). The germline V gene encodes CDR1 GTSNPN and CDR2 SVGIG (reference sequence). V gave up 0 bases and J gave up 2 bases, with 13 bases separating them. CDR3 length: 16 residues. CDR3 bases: TGTGCCTGGAGTGTAGAGGGGGTGGGGACTAATGAAAAACTGTTTTTT. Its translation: CAWSVEGVGTNEKLFF.